These T cell receptor beta chains were read from a single sample in a study of T cells in Graves' hyperthyroidism and ophthalmopathy. TCRdb analysed the multiplex PCR reads with MiXCR anew, one entry per CDR3 protein. The sample has around 380,000 distinct CDR3 sequences; less than 15% are singletons. Sequencing was done on a sample of blood. All receptors derive from a man aged 30 to 39 with Graves' hyperthyroidism that later progressed to Graves' ophthalmopathy. The CDR3 runs from the conserved cysteine through the conserved F or W. The order of the fields is D gene, V gene, clone size, J gene, CDR3 protein, CDR3 DNA. The D gene is left open where the match is weak. Clone size is stated in some rows and not others, as once, few, many or a class when expanded.

.,TRBV7-2,.,TRBJ2-7,CASSSPRRGAYEQYF,TGTGCCAGCAGCTCCCCTAGACGGGGAGCCTACGAGCAGTACTTC
TRBD2,TRBV4-1,few,TRBJ2-7,CASSQRLAGSTYEQYF,TGCGCCAGCAGCCAAAGACTAGCGGGGTCTACCTACGAGCAGTACTTC
TRBD1,TRBV6-1,many,TRBJ2-7,CASSGGTGYHEQYF,TGTGCCAGCAGTGGCGGGACAGGGTACCACGAGCAGTACTTC
.,TRBV4-1,.,TRBJ2-3,CASSQDMAYTQYF,TGCGCCAGCAGCCAAGATATGGCCTATACGCAGTATTTT
.,TRBV20-1,few,TRBJ1-3,CSARDLDGGNTIYF,TGCAGTGCTAGAGATCTGGACGGTGGAAACACCATATATTTT
.,TRBV3-1,.,TRBJ2-5,CASSHSVGETHPQETQYF,TGTGCCAGCAGCCATTCGGTGGGAGAGACACACCCTCAAGAGACCCAGTACTTC
.,TRBV6-2/TRBV6-3,few,TRBJ2-7,CASRTGTEIYEQYF,TGTGCCAGCAGGACCGGGACGGAAATCTACGAGCAGTACTTC
.,TRBV7-2,many,TRBJ1-3,CASSLAAGVPGNTIYF,TGTGCCAGCAGCTTAGCGGCGGGGGTACCTGGAAACACCATATATTTT
TRBD1,TRBV6-1,many,TRBJ1-5,CASSETGRNQPQHF,TGTGCCAGCAGTGAGACAGGGCGCAATCAGCCCCAGCATTTT
.,TRBV28,many,TRBJ2-7,CASRIPTGYEQYF,TGTGCCAGCAGAATTCCGACTGGATACGAGCAGTACTTC
.,TRBV11-3,many,TRBJ2-7,CASSLDSSYEQYF,TGTGCCAGCAGCTTGGACAGCTCCTACGAGCAGTACTTC
.,TRBV9,.,TRBJ1-2,CASSADPGTTYGYTF,TGTGCCAGCAGCGCCGATCCCGGGACAACCTATGGCTACACCTTC
.,TRBV3-1,many,TRBJ2-3,CASSQFGTDTQYF,TGTGCCAGCAGCCAATTTGGGACCGATACGCAGTATTTT
.,TRBV6-5,few,TRBJ1-2,CASSYSVGGSGGGYTF,TGTGCCAGCAGTTACTCGGTCGGCGGATCGGGAGGTGGCTACACCTTC
.,TRBV25-1,.,TRBJ2-7,CASSEGRWESGYEQYF,TGTGCCAGCAGTGAAGGTCGTTGGGAGTCTGGTTACGAGCAGTACTTC
TRBD2,TRBV9,many,TRBJ2-5,CASSVGAGGSPGGTQYF,TGTGCCAGCAGCGTAGGTGCGGGGGGCTCTCCGGGGGGGACCCAGTACTTC
.,TRBV12-3/TRBV12-4,many,TRBJ2-1,CASRSNMVGTSSSYNEQFF,TGTGCCAGCAGATCAAACATGGTCGGTACCTCCTCTTCCTACAATGAGCAGTTCTTC
TRBD1,TRBV28,many,TRBJ2-3,CASSTQGAADTQYF,TGTGCCAGCAGTACTCAGGGGGCTGCAGATACGCAGTATTTT
TRBD1,TRBV10-3,few,TRBJ2-7,CAISGPTGNEQYF,TGTGCCATCAGTGGACCGACAGGGAACGAGCAGTACTTC
TRBD2,TRBV11-2,many,TRBJ2-7,CASSPGTSGDGEQYF,TGTGCCAGCAGCCCAGGGACTAGCGGGGATGGCGAGCAGTACTTC
.,TRBV7-9,many,TRBJ2-7,CASSLKGFEQYF,TGTGCCAGCAGCTTGAAGGGGTTCGAGCAGTACTTC
TRBD1,TRBV15,many,TRBJ1-1,CATSRDDRVNTEAFF,TGTGCCACCAGCAGAGATGACAGGGTGAACACTGAAGCTTTCTTT
.,TRBV4-1,.,TRBJ2-7,CASSQVGTALPRYEQYF,TGCGCCAGCAGCCAAGTGGGCACAGCACTACCTAGGTACGAGCAGTACTTC
.,TRBV20-1,.,TRBJ2-2,CSAIGRTGRGHNTGELFF,TGCAGTGCTATAGGGAGGACGGGCCGTGGACATAACACCGGGGAGCTGTTTTTT
TRBD1,TRBV6-1,many,TRBJ1-5,CASSEVTGGNQPQHF,TGTGCCAGCAGTGAAGTAACAGGGGGCAATCAGCCCCAGCATTTT
.,TRBV24-1,many,TRBJ1-1,CATSDFSPSGTEAFF,TGTGCCACCAGTGATTTTAGCCCTTCGGGCACTGAAGCTTTCTTT
TRBD1,TRBV6-4,few,TRBJ1-2,CASSPHVDRGDGYTF,TGTGCCAGCAGTCCACACGTAGACAGGGGTGATGGCTACACCTTC
TRBD1,TRBV27,many,TRBJ2-2,CASKNRGVGELFF,TGTGCCAGCAAAAACAGGGGAGTAGGGGAGCTGTTTTTT
.,TRBV12-3/TRBV12-4,few,TRBJ2-7,CASSLAGALPVEQYF,TGTGCCAGCAGTTTAGCGGGGGCCCTCCCTGTCGAGCAGTACTTC
.,TRBV20-1,many,TRBJ2-3,CSARDWETSGTDTQYF,TGCAGTGCTAGAGATTGGGAAACTTCGGGCACAGATACGCAGTATTTT
TRBD2,TRBV12-3/TRBV12-4,many,TRBJ2-3,CASRGTSGVSDTQYF,TGTGCCAGCAGGGGGACTAGCGGGGTTTCAGATACGCAGTATTTT
TRBD2,TRBV27,many,TRBJ2-7,CASSSGTSGAIEQYF,TGTGCCAGCAGTTCCGGGACTAGCGGAGCGATCGAGCAGTACTTC
.,TRBV29-1,many,TRBJ2-5,CSVEILGQETQYF,TGCAGCGTTGAAATTTTGGGCCAAGAGACCCAGTACTTC
.,TRBV12-3/TRBV12-4,many,TRBJ1-2,CASSFTWGYYGYTF,TGTGCCAGCAGTTTCACTTGGGGGTACTATGGCTACACCTTC
TRBD1,TRBV7-3,.,TRBJ1-2,CASSFGTGLANYGYTF,TGTGCCAGCAGCTTCGGGACAGGGCTTGCTAACTATGGCTACACCTTC
.,TRBV28,many,TRBJ1-1,CASSLNDMVDTEAFF,TGTGCCAGCAGTTTAAATGATATGGTGGACACTGAAGCTTTCTTT
.,TRBV6-5,many,TRBJ2-5,CASSYSRWFIYVGETQYF,TGTGCCAGCAGTTACTCGAGATGGTTCATTTACGTTGGGGAGACCCAGTACTTC
.,TRBV30,many,TRBJ1-6,CAWRGSYNSPLHF,TGTGCCTGGAGGGGTTCCTATAATTCACCCCTCCACTTT
.,TRBV28,few,TRBJ2-5,CASSENRVQETQYF,TGTGCCAGCAGCGAAAACAGGGTCCAAGAGACCCAGTACTTC
TRBD2,TRBV9,once,TRBJ2-1,CASSVGGAGAGPNEQFF,TGTGCCAGCAGCGTAGGGGGAGCGGGGGCGGGCCCCAATGAGCAGTTCTTC
.,TRBV27,.,TRBJ1-4,CASSTRSSNEKLFF,TGTGCCAGCAGTACTCGTAGCTCTAATGAAAAACTGTTTTTT
.,TRBV28,many,TRBJ1-6,CASGRNNSPLHF,TGTGCCAGTGGGAGGAATAATTCACCCCTCCACTTT
TRBD2,TRBV5-1,few,TRBJ2-7,CASSFSGGDYEQYF,TGCGCCAGCAGCTTCAGCGGGGGCGATTACGAGCAGTACTTC
.,TRBV11-2,many,TRBJ2-3,CASSPRYTDTQYF,TGTGCCAGCAGCCCAAGGTACACAGATACGCAGTATTTT
.,TRBV28,many,TRBJ2-3,CASSSSEGTQYF,TGTGCCAGCAGTAGCTCCGAGGGTACGCAGTATTTT
.,TRBV10-3,many,TRBJ1-2,CAITRDPGTGSNGYTF,TGTGCCATCACCCGAGACCCGGGCACAGGTTCTAATGGCTACACCTTC
.,TRBV27,.,TRBJ2-2,CASSHTGSAGELFF,TGTGCCAGCAGTCACACAGGGTCCGCCGGGGAGCTGTTTTTT
.,TRBV4-2,.,TRBJ1-5,CASSQENQPQHF,TGTGCCAGCAGCCAGGAGAATCAGCCCCAGCATTTT
TRBD1,TRBV15,many,TRBJ1-4,CATSSLRDRGEKLFF,TGTGCCACCAGCAGTCTCCGGGACAGGGGCGAAAAACTGTTTTTT
TRBD2,TRBV5-6,.,TRBJ2-3,CASSEGGGDTDTQYF,TGTGCCAGTAGCGAGGGTGGGGGGGACACAGATACGCAGTATTTT
TRBD1,TRBV4-1,few,TRBJ1-5,CASSQGQGAGGNQPQHF,TGCGCCAGCAGCCAGGGACAGGGGGCGGGAGGCAATCAGCCCCAGCATTTT
TRBD1,TRBV10-3,many,TRBJ2-7,CAISEPGQGYEQYF,TGTGCCATCAGTGAGCCCGGACAGGGCTACGAGCAGTACTTC
TRBD1,TRBV27,many,TRBJ1-5,CASSPTGGKQPQHF,TGTGCCAGCAGCCCTACAGGGGGCAAACAGCCCCAGCATTTT
TRBD2,TRBV6-1,few,TRBJ2-2,CASSRGLAGENTGELFF,TGTGCCAGCAGTAGGGGACTAGCGGGTGAGAACACCGGGGAGCTGTTTTTT
.,TRBV20-1,.,TRBJ1-5,CSARDFMGVNQPQHF,TGCAGTGCTAGAGATTTTATGGGCGTTAATCAGCCCCAGCATTTT
.,TRBV7-2,few,TRBJ2-7,CASSLVGLSHEQYF,TGTGCCAGCAGCTTAGTAGGACTCAGTCACGAGCAGTACTTC
.,TRBV29-1,many,TRBJ1-1,CSVEELPGRQGYTEAFF,TGCAGCGTTGAAGAACTACCCGGGAGGCAGGGATACACTGAAGCTTTCTTT
TRBD1,TRBV19,.,TRBJ1-2,CASRKGGAIYGYTF,TGTGCCAGTCGAAAAGGGGGCGCGATCTATGGCTACACCTTC
TRBD2,TRBV28,.,TRBJ2-2,CASTRAGGRGGELFF,TGTGCCAGCACTCGTGCGGGGGGGCGAGGCGGGGAGCTGTTTTTT